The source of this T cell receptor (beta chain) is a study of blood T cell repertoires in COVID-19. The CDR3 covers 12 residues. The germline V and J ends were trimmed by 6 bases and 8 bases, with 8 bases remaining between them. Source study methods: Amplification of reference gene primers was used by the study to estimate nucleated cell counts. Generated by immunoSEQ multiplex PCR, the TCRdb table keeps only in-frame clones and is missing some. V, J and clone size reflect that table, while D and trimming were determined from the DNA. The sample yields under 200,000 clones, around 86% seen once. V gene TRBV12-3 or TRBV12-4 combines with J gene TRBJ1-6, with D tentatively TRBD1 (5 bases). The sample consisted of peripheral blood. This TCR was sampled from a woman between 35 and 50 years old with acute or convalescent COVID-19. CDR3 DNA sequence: TGTGCCAGCAGCTGGGGCGATTCACCCCTCCACTTT. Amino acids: CASSWGDSPLHF.